These 9 T cell receptor beta chains came from one sample sequenced in a study of blood T cell repertoires in COVID-19. The method was immunoSEQ multiplex PCR; TCRdb's version includes in-frame clones alone and lacks a portion of them. The sample includes fewer than 100,000 clones, roughly 91% seen only once; the top ten take around 4.5%. Sequenced: peripheral blood. The source of these receptors is a woman older than 75 with acute or convalescent COVID-19.

The chain couples TRBV6-4 to TRBJ2-7; D might be TRBD1 (6 bases). CDR3 length: 18 amino acids. Trimming pared 0 bases from V and 3 bases from J, leaving 21 bases between. Germline V gives CDR1 MRHNA, CDR2 SNTAGT. This chain's CDR3 is CASSDSPGAPTTNYEQYF. The DNA for the CDR3 is TGTGCCAGCAGTGACTCGCCAGGGGCCCCCACGACTAACTACGAGCAGTACTTC.

J is TRBJ2-3 and V is TRBV5-6, with 10 bases aligning to TRBD1. The germline V gene has CDR1 SGHDT and CDR2 YYEEEE. V dropped 5 bases and J dropped 8; count of bases not matched to a gene: 11. The CDR3 runs to 15 residues. The CDR3 DNA follows: TGTGCCAGCAGACAGACAGGGGGCATATTCGGTACGCAGTATTTT. Residues: CASRQTGGIFGTQYF.

The chain carries TRBV5-4 and TRBJ2-7; D may be TRBD1 (6 bases). This CDR3 region has 13 residues. Per the germline V gene, CDR1 is SGHNT and CDR2 is YYREEE (reference sequence). The V gene lost 7 bases and the J gene lost 10 bases, with 21 bases spanning the gap. The CDR3, as DNA: TGTGCCAGCTTTATTGCCGGGACAACTGTCCAGTACTTC. Encoded protein: CASFIAGTTVQYF.

V is TRBV6-5 and J is TRBJ1-2; TRBD1 matches at 8 bases. The ends lost 4 bases at V and 6 bases at J; junction bases unmatched: 7. The CDR3 loop spans 14 amino acids. In germline, CDR1 is MNHEY, CDR2 SVGAGI. CDR3: CASSWTGRSNGYTF. The CDR3 DNA is TGTGCCAGCAGTTGGACAGGGAGGTCGAATGGCTACACCTTC.

The chain uses TRBV19 and TRBJ1-1; 10 positions agree with TRBD1. CDR1 is LNHDA, CDR2 SQIVND, per germline (reference sequence). The CDR3 totals 15 residues. Germline trimming cut 4 bases from V and 4 bases from J; bases unmatched to any gene: 6. The CDR3 nucleotides read TGTGCCAGTAGTAGCCCGGACAGGGGGATCACTGAAGCTTTCTTT. As protein: CASSSPDRGITEAFF.

The chain combines TRBV15 with TRBJ1-1; maybe TRBD1 (5 bases). The CDR3 extends over 14 amino acids. Per the germline V gene, CDR1 is LNHNV and CDR2 is YYDKDF (reference sequence). V lost 5 bases and J 5 bases, leaving 15 bases between the germline ends. This CDR3 reads CATSGGAGRTEAFF. Written as DNA, the CDR3 is TGTGCCACCAGCGGCGGTGCGGGGCGGACTGAAGCTTTCTTT.

The chain links TRBV12-5 to TRBJ2-7; 7 bases are a match to TRBD1. Germline V lookup: CDR1 LGHNT, CDR2 FRNRAP. With 3 bases clipped from V and 3 bases from J, the junction kept 2 bases outside the gene matches. The CDR3 covers 13 residues. CDR3 DNA: TGTGCTAGTGGTTTTCGGGACAGCTACGAGCAGTACTTC. Translated, it gives CASGFRDSYEQYF.

In DNA, the CDR3 is TGTGCCAGTAGTGAACAGGGGGCCCCGACTGGGACCCAGTACTTC. The encoded protein is CASSEQGAPTGTQYF. The V gene is TRBV19, the J gene TRBJ2-5; 9 bases line up with TRBD1. Losses at the gene ends were 5 bases for V and 7 bases for J; bases not matched to a gene: 11. The CDR3 consists of 15 residues. Looked up from germline, CDR1 is LNHDA and CDR2 is SQIVND (reference sequence).

The chain links TRBV30 to TRBJ1-5, with a weak D call TRBD1 (6 bases). In germline, CDR1 is GTSNPN, CDR2 SVGIG (reference sequence). The CDR3 length is 15 residues. With 1 base removed from V and 0 bases from J, the gap between germline ends came to 10 bases. DNA of the CDR3: TGTGCCTGGAGTGGACAGGCCATTAGCAATCAGCCCCAGCATTTT. This gives the protein CAWSGQAISNQPQHF.